Presented here are 21 T cell receptor beta chains from one specimen sequenced in a study of shared clonotypes between healthy human individuals. Assay: immunoSEQ multiplex PCR; the TCRdb copy retains only in-frame clones and omits some. The sample records just over 2,000,000 clones, approximately 95% being singletons. Sequencing was done on a sample of naive CD4+ T cells sorted from blood. Sample subset: CD45RA+ positively selected. The origin of the receptors is a man younger than 35 in good health.

The chain links TRBV29-1 to TRBJ2-7; D may be TRBD2 (5 bases). V lost 2 bases and J lost 2, with 10 bases in between. CDR3 length equals 13 residues. CDR1 SQVTM and CDR2 ANQGSEA come from the germline V gene. CDR3 sequence: CSVESGYPYEQYF. CDR3 sequence (DNA): TGCAGCGTTGAATCGGGGTACCCCTACGAGCAGTACTTC.

V and J are TRBV7-8 and TRBJ1-1; D is unclear. Germline V gives CDR1 SGHVS, CDR2 FQNEAQ. V was pared by 11 bases and J by 3 bases, with 16 bases between. This CDR3 has 13 residues. The CDR3: CASRGYSHTEAFF. The CDR3 DNA sequence: TGTGCCTCCCGAGGGTACAGCCACACTGAAGCTTTCTTT.

The gene calls are TRBV7-3 and TRBJ2-2; tentatively, D is TRBD1 (6 bases). The CDR3 runs 13 residues. The germline gives CDR1 SGHTA, CDR2 FQGTGA. Deletions cut 5 bases from V and 7 bases from J, with 11 bases between. In DNA, the CDR3 is TGTGCCAGCAGCCAACAGGGAGTCGGGGAGCTGTTTTTT. Amino acid sequence: CASSQQGVGELFF.

The table lists this clone with a count of one. The chain joins TRBV4-1 to TRBJ2-3, with D unclear. From germline, CDR1 is MGHRA and CDR2 YSYEKL. The length of the CDR3 is 12 residues. V lost 0 bases and J 7 bases, leaving 5 bases between the germline ends. The CDR3 is CASSQEANTQYF. In nucleotides, the CDR3 is TGCGCCAGCAGCCAAGAGGCGAATACGCAGTATTTT.

The J gene is TRBJ2-3, the V gene TRBV11-3; TRBD1 matches at 7 bases. The CDR3 loop spans 13 amino acids. Germline CDR1 and CDR2: SGHNT and YENEEA. With V trimmed by 5 bases and J by 4 bases, 3 bases remained unmatched. The CDR3 nucleotides read TGTGCCAGCAGCAGAACAGGGGCAGATACGCAGTATTTT. Translating it yields CASSRTGADTQYF. Full variable domain (missing parts from reference TRBV11-3 and TRBJ2-3): EAGVVQSPRYKIIEKKQPVAFWCNPISGHNTLYWYLQNLGQGPELLIRYENEEAVDDSQLPKDRFSAERLKGVDSTLKIQPAELGDSAVYLCASSRTGADTQYFGPGTRLTVL.

In nucleotides, the CDR3 is TGTGCCAGCAGCCTGGGGCAGGGTGGGAGCTCTGGGGCCAACGTCCTGACTTTC. It codes for CASSLGQGGSSGANVLTF. This rearrangement joins TRBV4-2 to TRBJ2-6; the D call may be TRBD1 or TRBD2 (5 bases each). Trimming left V 4 bases short and J 0 bases short, with 16 bases between. The germline V gene has CDR1 LGHNA and CDR2 YNFKEQ. CDR3 length: 18 residues.

The chain recombines TRBV5-6 with TRBJ2-6, with D perhaps TRBD1 (6 bases). Germline values: CDR1 SGHDT, CDR2 YYEEEE. The V and J ends lost 3 bases and 0 bases respectively, with 19 bases between them. The CDR3 extends over 19 amino acids. This CDR3 is CASSSGGGHWPSGANVLTF. CDR3 DNA sequence: TGTGCCAGCAGCTCTGGTGGGGGACACTGGCCCTCTGGGGCCAACGTCCTGACTTTC.

This clone has a single count. The rearrangement links TRBV19 to TRBJ2-7, with 10 bases that match TRBD2. This CDR3 region has 16 residues. CDR1 is LNHDA, CDR2 SQIVND, per germline (reference sequence). The J segment lost 5 bases and the V segment lost 3 bases, leaving 10 bases of the junction unmatched. The chain's CDR3 is CASSIGSSGRLNEQYF. Written as DNA, the CDR3 is TGTGCCAGTAGTATTGGGTCTAGCGGGAGATTGAACGAGCAGTACTTC.

With regard to this clone: Just one base apart from a much larger clone, this may be a read error. The V and J genes are TRBV6-6 and TRBJ1-1, with a possible D match to TRBD1 (6 bases). In germline, CDR1 is MNHNY, CDR2 SVGAGI (reference sequence). V lost 5 bases to trimming and J lost 1 base, with 8 bases between them. The CDR3 is 13 amino acids. The CDR3 DNA sequence: TGTGCCAGCAGTGTACAGGGGAACACTGAAGCTTTCTTT. Translating it yields CASSVQGNTEAFF.

The gene calls are TRBV7-2 and TRBJ2-7; unclear D gene. V shed 5 bases and J shed 3 bases, with 11 bases lying between them. This CDR3 spans 13 amino acids. Germline V gene sequence: CDR1 SGHTA, CDR2 FQGNSA. The CDR3 bases are TGTGCCAGCAGCCCCCCGAACCTCTACGAGCAGTACTTC. Protein product: CASSPPNLYEQYF.

Concerning this clone: Other DNA sequences from this sample encode an identical CDR3 as well. This rearrangement joins TRBV20-1 to TRBJ2-7; no definite D call. In germline, CDR1 is DFQATT, CDR2 SNEGSKA (reference sequence). This CDR3 comprises 10 residues. The V and J ends lost 3 bases and 2 bases respectively, with 2 bases between them. The CDR3 here is CSASTYEQYF. The CDR3 nucleotides are TGCAGTGCTAGCACCTACGAGCAGTACTTC.

A remark on this clone: Other nucleotide sequences from this sample produce the same CDR3. This chain connects TRBV5-1 to TRBJ2-7; D call uncertain. The germline V gene has CDR1 SGHRS and CDR2 YFSETQ. The CDR3 is made up of 14 amino acids. The V gene lost 0 bases and the J gene lost 2 bases, with 9 bases spanning the gap. CDR3 bases: TGCGCCAGCAGCTTGGAGGGATCCCCCTACGAGCAGTACTTC. Encoded protein: CASSLEGSPYEQYF.

The chain has TRBV4-3 and TRBJ1-4; D call uncertain. The CDR3 runs to 15 residues. The germline V and J ends were trimmed by 2 bases and 4 bases, with 11 bases remaining between them. Germline-derived CDR1 and CDR2 are LGHNA and YSLEER. CDR3 residues: CASSQYAQSNEKLFF. The CDR3 DNA sequence: TGCGCCAGCAGCCAATATGCGCAGAGTAATGAAAAACTGTTTTTT.

This chain links TRBV30 with TRBJ2-1, with a possible D match to TRBD2 (7 bases). Germline V gene data show CDR1 as GTSNPN and CDR2 as SVGIG (reference sequence). The V end lost 2 bases, the J end lost 7 bases, and 18 bases lay between the germline ends. The CDR3 sequence is 15 residues long. This chain's CDR3 is CAWSYGGLGKNEQFF. The CDR3 DNA reads TGTGCCTGGAGTTACGGGGGGCTCGGTAAGAATGAGCAGTTCTTC.

This chain joins TRBV6-5 and TRBJ2-7; 15 nucleotides line up with TRBD2. The CDR3 spans 16 residues. With 2 bases clipped from V and 7 bases from J, the junction kept 6 bases outside the gene matches. The germline CDR1 and CDR2 sequences are MNHEY and SVGAGI. CDR3 coding DNA: TGTGCCAGCAGTTACCGCGGGACTAGCGGGGGGATAGAGCAGTACTTC. This translates into CASSYRGTSGGIEQYF.

On this clone itself: Mismatch with germline at one junction end may stem from a read error. The rearrangement joins TRBV7-3 to TRBJ1-2; D perhaps matches TRBD1 (5 bases). Germline assignment: CDR1 SGHTA and CDR2 FQGTGA. The CDR3 runs to 16 residues. The CDR3 sequence: CASSPGGRISKYGYTF. Written as DNA, the CDR3 is TGTGCCAGCAGCCCGGGGGGTAGGATCTCTAAGTATGGCTACACCTTC.

This chain uses TRBV25-1 with TRBJ2-5, with TRBD1 matching 7 bases. Germline V gene sequence: CDR1 MGHDK, CDR2 SYGVNS. V lost 8 bases, J lost 5 bases, and 23 bases stayed unmatched. The CDR3 runs 18 residues. CDR3 coding DNA: TGTGCCAGCCGCGCCAACCTTTACAGGGGAAGCGGTGTGGAGACCCAGTACTTC. Protein sequence: CASRANLYRGSGVETQYF. The whole variable domain, filled in from reference TRBV25-1 and TRBJ2-5, reads EADIYQTPRYLVIGTGKKITLECSQTMGHDKMYWYQQDPGMELHLIHYSYGVNSTEKGDLSSESTVSRIRTEHFPLTLESARPSHTSQYLCASRANLYRGSGVETQYFGPGTRLLVL.

The chain uses TRBV7-2 and TRBJ2-7; D assignment may be TRBD1 or TRBD2 (6 bases each). Germline V gene lookup returns CDR1 SGHTA and CDR2 FQGNSA. Trimming removed 2 bases from V and 0 bases from J, with 20 bases in between. The CDR3 runs 18 residues. CDR3 in DNA: TGTGCCAGCAGCTTAATCCCAATAATAGGGGGGAGCTCCTACGAGCAGTACTTC. This sequence encodes CASSLIPIIGGSSYEQYF.

The chain is built from TRBV14 and TRBJ1-4; no reliable D call. This CDR3 has 16 residues. Germline CDR1 is SGHDN and CDR2 is FVKESK. V was clipped by 1 base and J by 0 bases, with 9 bases between them. CDR3 DNA: TGTGCCAGCAGCCAAGGACAACTTGCAACTAATGAAAAACTGTTTTTT. Residues: CASSQGQLATNEKLFF.

The rearrangement links TRBV18 to TRBJ2-2; either TRBD1 or TRBD2 may fit D (5 bases each). Germline lookup yields CDR1 KGHSH and CDR2 LQKENI. There are 17 residues in the CDR3. The germline V and J ends were trimmed by 3 bases and 0 bases, with 14 bases remaining between them. The CDR3 nucleotides are TGTGCCAGCTCACCTCGGGGCCCCCTTGCGAACACCGGGGAGCTGTTTTTT. Translating gives CASSPRGPLANTGELFF.

Details on this clone: The same CDR3 arises from other DNA sequences in this sample as well. This chain links TRBV28 with TRBJ2-7; D is ambiguous. CDR3 size: 13 residues. In germline, CDR1 is MDHEN, CDR2 SYDVKM. V lost 2 bases, J lost 4 bases, and 9 bases lay in between. The chain's CDR3 is CASSLPGRYEQYF. In DNA, the CDR3 is TGTGCCAGCAGTTTACCCGGCAGATACGAGCAGTACTTC. Full variable domain (missing parts from reference TRBV28 and TRBJ2-7): DVKVTQSSRYLVKRTGEKVFLECVQDMDHENMFWYRQDPGLGLRLIYFSYDVKMKEKGDIPEGYSVSREKKERFSLILESASTNQTSMYLCASSLPGRYEQYFGPGTRLTVT.